This TCR beta chain stems from a study of blood T cell repertoires in COVID-19. Study background: COVID-19 samples, acute and convalescent, were from the United States, Italy and Spain. The analysed material was cDNA or gDNA that came from T cells, B-cell-depleted T cells, or PBMCs.

As processed by the authors: By means of reference gene primer amplification, nucleated cell counts were estimated. The assay was immunoSEQ multiplex PCR, and TCRdb's table has in-frame clones only and misses some. That table is the source of V, J and clone size, and D and trimming were worked out from the DNA. The sample holds about 160,000 clones, 87% seen once. Looked up from germline, CDR1 is DFQATT and CDR2 is SNEGSKA (reference sequence). The CDR3 is made up of 11 amino acids. Trimming shortened V by 5 bases and J by 2 bases, and 7 bases separated the two germline ends. Sequencing was performed on peripheral blood. The chain uses TRBV20-1 and TRBJ2-7; D gene unclear. The TCR sequence derives from a woman aged 55-69 years who had recovered from COVID-19. The CDR3 sequence is CSAPQTYEQYF. CDR3 bases: TGCAGTGCTCCTCAGACCTACGAGCAGTACTTC.